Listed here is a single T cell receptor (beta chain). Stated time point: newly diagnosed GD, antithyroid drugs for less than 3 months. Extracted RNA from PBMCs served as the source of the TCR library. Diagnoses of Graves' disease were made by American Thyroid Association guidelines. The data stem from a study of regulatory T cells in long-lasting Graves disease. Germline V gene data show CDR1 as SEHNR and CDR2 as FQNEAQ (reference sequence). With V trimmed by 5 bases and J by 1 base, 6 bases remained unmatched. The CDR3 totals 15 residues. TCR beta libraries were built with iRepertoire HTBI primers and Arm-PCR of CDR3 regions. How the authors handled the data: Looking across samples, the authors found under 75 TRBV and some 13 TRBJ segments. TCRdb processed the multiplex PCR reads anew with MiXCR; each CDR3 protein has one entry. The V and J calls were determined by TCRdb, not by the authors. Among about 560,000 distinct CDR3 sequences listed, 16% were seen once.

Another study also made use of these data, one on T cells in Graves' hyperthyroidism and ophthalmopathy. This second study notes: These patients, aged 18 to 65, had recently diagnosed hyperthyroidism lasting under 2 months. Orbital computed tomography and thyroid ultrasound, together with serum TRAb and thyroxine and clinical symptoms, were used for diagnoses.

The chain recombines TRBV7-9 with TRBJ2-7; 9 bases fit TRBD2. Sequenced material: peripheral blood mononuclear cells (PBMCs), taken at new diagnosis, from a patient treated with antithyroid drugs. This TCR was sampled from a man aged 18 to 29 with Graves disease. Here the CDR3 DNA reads TGTGCCAGCAGCCTTAGCGGGAGTATATCCTACGAGCAGTACTTC. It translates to CASSLSGSISYEQYF.